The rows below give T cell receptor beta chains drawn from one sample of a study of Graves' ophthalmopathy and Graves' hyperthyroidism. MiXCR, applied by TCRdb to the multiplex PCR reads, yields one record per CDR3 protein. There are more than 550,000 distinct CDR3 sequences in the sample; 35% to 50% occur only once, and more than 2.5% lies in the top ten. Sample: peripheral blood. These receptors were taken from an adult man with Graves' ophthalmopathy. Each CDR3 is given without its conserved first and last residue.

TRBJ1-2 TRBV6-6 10 ASSRLTYGYT
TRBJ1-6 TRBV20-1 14 SARVWAEGYNSPLH
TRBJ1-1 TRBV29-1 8 RPPNTEAF
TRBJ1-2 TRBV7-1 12 ASSPAWDNYGYT
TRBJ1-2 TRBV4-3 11 ASSQEVASGYT
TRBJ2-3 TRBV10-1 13 ASSDSEGVTDTQY
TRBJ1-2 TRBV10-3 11 ASSYQGNYGYT
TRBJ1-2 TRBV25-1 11 ASSESSFSSYT
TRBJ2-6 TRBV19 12 ASTAYDRGNVLT
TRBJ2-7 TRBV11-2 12 ASYRASHSYEQY
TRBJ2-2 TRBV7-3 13 ASREGGHPTGELF
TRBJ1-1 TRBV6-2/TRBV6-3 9 ASIAFDEAF
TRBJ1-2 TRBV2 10 ASPGQHYGYT
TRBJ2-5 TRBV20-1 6 SARERA
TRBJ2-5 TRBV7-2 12 ASSPPTGLETQY
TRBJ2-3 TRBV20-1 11 SASGRGTDTQY
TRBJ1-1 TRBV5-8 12 ASSLWTVNTEAF
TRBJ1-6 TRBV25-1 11 ASSQGLNSPLH
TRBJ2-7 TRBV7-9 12 ASSFRDKSYEQY
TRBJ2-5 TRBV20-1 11 SARDWTVGAQY
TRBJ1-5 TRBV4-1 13 ASSQGAGMDQPQH
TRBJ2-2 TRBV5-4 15 ASSRSPKTENTGELF
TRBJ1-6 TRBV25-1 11 ASRDGWNSPLH
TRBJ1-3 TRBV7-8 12 ASSFDRATNTIY
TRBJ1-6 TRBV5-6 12 ASSLGWGPSPLH
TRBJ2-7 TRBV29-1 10 SVVWGTYEQY
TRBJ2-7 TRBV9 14 ASSGGGTSGTWRQY
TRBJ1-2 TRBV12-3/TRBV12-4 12 ASSSQDRAYGYT
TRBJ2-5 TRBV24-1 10 ATSDGGQPQY
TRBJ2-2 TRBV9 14 ASSASDRAFSGELF
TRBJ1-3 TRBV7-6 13 ASSVEEVSGNTIY